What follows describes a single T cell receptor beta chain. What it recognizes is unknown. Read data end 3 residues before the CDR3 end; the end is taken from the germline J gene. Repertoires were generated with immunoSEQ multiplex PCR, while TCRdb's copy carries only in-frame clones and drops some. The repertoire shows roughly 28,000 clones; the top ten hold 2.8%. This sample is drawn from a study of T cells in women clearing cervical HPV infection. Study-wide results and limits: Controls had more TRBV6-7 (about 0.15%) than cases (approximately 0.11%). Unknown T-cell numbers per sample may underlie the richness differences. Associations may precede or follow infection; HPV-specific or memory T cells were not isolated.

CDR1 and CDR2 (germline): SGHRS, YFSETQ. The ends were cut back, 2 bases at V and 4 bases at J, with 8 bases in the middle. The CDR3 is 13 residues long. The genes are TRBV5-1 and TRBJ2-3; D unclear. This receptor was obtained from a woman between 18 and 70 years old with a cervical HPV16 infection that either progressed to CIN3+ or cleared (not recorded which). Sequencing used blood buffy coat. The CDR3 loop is CASSFQQADTQYF. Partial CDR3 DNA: TGCGCCAGCAGCTTCCAGCAGGCAGATACG. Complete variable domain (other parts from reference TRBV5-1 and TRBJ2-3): KAGVTQTPRYLIKTRGQQVTLSCSPISGHRSVSWYQQTPGQGLQFLFEYFSETQRNKGNFPGRFSGRQFSNSRSEMNVSTLELGDSALYLCASSFQQADTQYFGPGTRLTVL.